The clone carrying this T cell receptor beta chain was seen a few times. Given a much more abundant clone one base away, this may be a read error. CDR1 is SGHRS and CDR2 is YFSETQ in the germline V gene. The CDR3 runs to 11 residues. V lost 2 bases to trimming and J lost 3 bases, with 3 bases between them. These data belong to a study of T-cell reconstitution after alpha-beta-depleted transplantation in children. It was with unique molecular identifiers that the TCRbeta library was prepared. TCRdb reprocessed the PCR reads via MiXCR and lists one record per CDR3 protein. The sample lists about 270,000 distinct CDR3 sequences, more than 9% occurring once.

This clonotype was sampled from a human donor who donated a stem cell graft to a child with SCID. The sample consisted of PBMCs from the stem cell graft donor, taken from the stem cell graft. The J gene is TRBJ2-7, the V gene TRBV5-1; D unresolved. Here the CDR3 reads CASSFDYEQYF. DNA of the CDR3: TGCGCCAGCAGCTTCGACTACGAGCAGTACTTC.